The 29 T cell receptor beta chains below come from one sample, sequenced in a study of T cell responses to AZD1222 COVID-19 vaccine. Repertoires were generated with immunoSEQ multiplex PCR, while TCRdb's copy carries only in-frame clones and drops some. Among some 200,000 clones listed, 85% to 95% were seen once. The material was peripheral blood, obtained 28 days after the second dose of the MenACWY control vaccine. The receptors derive from an adult who received the MenACWY meningococcal vaccine as a control.

The gene calls are TRBV6-6 and TRBJ2-5, with D tentatively TRBD1 or TRBD2 (5 bases each). This CDR3 spans 15 amino acids. Germline assignment: CDR1 MNHNY and CDR2 SVGAGI (reference sequence). V lost 6 bases to trimming and J lost 4 bases, with 18 bases between them. The CDR3 region is CASSPLVRGGETQYF. The CDR3 region has the DNA TGTGCCAGCAGCCCCCTCGTGAGGGGCGGAGAGACCCAGTACTTC.

The chain employs TRBV14 and TRBJ2-1, with 13 bases aligning to TRBD2. With 2 bases clipped from V and 4 bases from J, the junction kept 8 bases outside the gene matches. The CDR3 runs to 18 residues. Germline V gene data show CDR1 as SGHDN and CDR2 as FVKESK. The CDR3 here is CASSQLGGGLAGYNEQFF. The CDR3, as DNA: TGTGCCAGCAGCCAACTCGGAGGGGGACTAGCGGGATACAATGAGCAGTTCTTC.

The V call is TRBV19, the J call TRBJ1-2, with 7 bases lining up with TRBD1. Unmatched junction bases numbered 5, after V lost 2 bases and J lost 2 bases. Germline V lookup: CDR1 LNHDA, CDR2 SQIVND (reference sequence). This CDR3 has 15 residues. CDR3 in DNA: TGTGCCAGTAGTATACAGGGGGACAGCAACTATGGCTACACCTTC. Translating gives CASSIQGDSNYGYTF.

This rearrangement joins TRBV5-1 to TRBJ1-2; perhaps TRBD1 as D (5 bases). The length of the CDR3 is 13 residues. Germline CDR1 reads SGHRS; CDR2 reads YFSETQ. Trimming shortened V by 4 bases and J by 8 bases, and 15 bases separated the two germline ends. The CDR3, as DNA: TGCGCCAGCAGCCCGGACGGGGGATGGGGCTACACCTTC. Its protein is CASSPDGGWGYTF.

The chain joins TRBV2 to TRBJ1-5, with 7 positions matching TRBD1. Germline CDR1 and CDR2: SNHLY and FYNNEI. There are 12 residues in the CDR3. The ends lost 6 bases at V and 9 bases at J; junction bases unmatched: 5. DNA of the CDR3: TGTGCCAGCAGGACTACAGGGGTGCCCCAGCATTTT. This translates into CASRTTGVPQHF.

This chain uses TRBV20-1 with TRBJ2-3; weak D call: TRBD2 (6 bases). Trimming left V 3 bases short and J 2 bases short, with 12 bases between. Germline V gives CDR1 DFQATT, CDR2 SNEGSKA (reference sequence). The length of the CDR3 is 14 residues. CDR3 residues: CSASPLATTDTQYF. In nucleotides, the CDR3 is TGCAGTGCTAGTCCCCTAGCGACCACAGATACGCAGTATTTT.

The rearrangement uses TRBV19 and TRBJ1-5, with 12 bases aligning to TRBD1. This CDR3 region has 19 residues. CDR1 is LNHDA and CDR2 is SQIVND in the germline V gene (reference sequence). Trimming cost V 7 bases and J 6 bases; bases outside gene matches: 19. The chain's CDR3 is CASNTGQGARRVQGQPQHF. The CDR3 DNA follows: TGTGCCAGTAACACGGGACAGGGGGCCCGGCGGGTACAGGGTCAGCCCCAGCATTTT.

J is TRBJ1-2 and V is TRBV9, with 7 bases fitting TRBD1. Germline assignment: CDR1 SGDLS and CDR2 YYNGEE. The CDR3 contains 12 residues. V shed 3 bases, J shed 12 bases, and the junction held 8 bases outside the gene matches. CDR3 DNA: TGTGCCAGCAGCGCCTTACAGGGGATAGACACCTTC. Encoded protein: CASSALQGIDTF.

This clone has a single count. The V and J genes are TRBV5-1 and TRBJ1-1, with D possibly matching TRBD1 (5 bases). The CDR3 is made up of 16 amino acids. Trimming removed 4 bases from V and 1 base from J, with 17 bases in between. Germline CDR1 SGHRS, CDR2 YFSETQ. The CDR3: CASSEAAGRGNTEAFF. In DNA form, the CDR3 reads TGCGCCAGCAGCGAAGCGGCGGGGAGGGGGAACACTGAAGCTTTCTTT.

This clone was seen a single time. CDR3 in amino acids: CASRGQLGSPLHF. As DNA, the CDR3 is TGTGCCAGCAGAGGACAGCTTGGTTCACCCCTCCACTTT. This sequence joins TRBV6-5 and TRBJ1-6; possibly TRBD1 for D (6 bases). From germline, CDR1 is MNHEY and CDR2 SVGAGI. V lost 6 bases and J 9 bases, leaving 12 bases between the germline ends. CDR3 length: 13 amino acids.

The chain uses TRBV5-1 and TRBJ1-3; TRBD1 matches 9 bases. From germline, CDR1 is SGHRS and CDR2 YFSETQ. Trimming cost V 2 bases and J 0 bases; bases outside gene matches: 6. The CDR3 spans 17 residues. CDR3 protein: CASSLRTGASSGNTIYF. CDR3 nucleotide sequence: TGCGCCAGCAGCTTAAGGACAGGGGCGAGCTCTGGAAACACCATATATTTT.

The chain joins TRBV19 to TRBJ1-5; possibly TRBD1 for D (5 bases). V shed 6 bases and J shed 5 bases, with 23 bases lying between them. Germline lookup yields CDR1 LNHDA and CDR2 SQIVND (reference sequence). This CDR3 contains 17 residues. The CDR3 DNA sequence: TGTGCCAGTAGCCCATATGGTCGGGGGAAATGGGATCAGCCCCAGCATTTT. Amino acid sequence: CASSPYGRGKWDQPQHF.

This sequence joins TRBV18 and TRBJ1-3; D is undetermined. Germline CDR1 reads KGHSH; CDR2 reads LQKENI. Trimming stripped 3 bases from V and 2 bases from J, with 11 bases between. This CDR3 region has 15 residues. The CDR3 sequence is CASSPLPDPGNTIYF. CDR3 DNA: TGTGCCAGCTCACCTCTCCCTGACCCTGGAAACACCATATATTTT.

The chain has TRBV27 and TRBJ2-1; TRBD1 matches 8 bases. The trim removed 5 bases at V and 1 base at J, leaving 7 bases unmatched. This CDR3 is 16 amino acids long. From germline, CDR1 is MNHEY and CDR2 SMNVEV (reference sequence). CDR3 sequence reads: CASSLGQGTSYNEQFF. CDR3 DNA: TGTGCCAGCAGTCTCGGACAGGGAACATCCTACAATGAGCAGTTCTTC.

The chain couples TRBV21-1 to TRBJ2-3; the D segment call TRBD2 is taken from the table without a DNA check. TRBV21-1 is marked as a pseudogene. The CDR3 has 16 residues. CDR3 loop: CASSRRATQVRDTQYF. The CDR3, as DNA: TGTGCCAGCAGCAGGCGGGCTACCCAAGTCAGGGATACGCAGTATTTT.

The chain uses TRBV7-2 and TRBJ1-5, with a tentative D call TRBD1 (5 bases). CDR3 size: 13 residues. V was shortened by 3 bases and J by 4 bases, with 7 bases between the two germline ends. CDR1 is SGHTA, CDR2 FQGNSA, per germline. CDR3: CASSFGGNQPQHF. CDR3 sequence (DNA): TGTGCCAGCAGCTTCGGGGGGAATCAGCCCCAGCATTTT.

The chain combines TRBV6-5 with TRBJ1-2; TRBD1 is a possible D gene (6 bases). In germline, CDR1 is MNHEY, CDR2 SVGAGI. The germline V and J ends were trimmed by 0 bases and 4 bases, with 12 bases remaining between them. The CDR3 runs 15 residues. CDR3 amino acids: CASSYSTGSSYGYTF. CDR3 in DNA: TGTGCCAGCAGTTACTCAACAGGGAGCAGCTATGGCTACACCTTC.

J is TRBJ1-5 and V is TRBV18; D perhaps matches TRBD1 (6 bases). Deletions cut 5 bases from V and 0 bases from J, with 11 bases between. This CDR3 is built from 15 residues. The germline V gene has CDR1 KGHSH and CDR2 LQKENI. This chain's CDR3 is CASSSRGDSNQPQHF. The CDR3 DNA sequence: TGTGCCAGCTCATCGAGGGGGGATAGCAATCAGCCCCAGCATTTT.

The chain uses TRBV11-3 and TRBJ2-1; 13 bases are shared with TRBD2. Trimming cost V 6 bases and J 2 bases; bases outside gene matches: 10. Germline V lookup: CDR1 SGHNT, CDR2 YENEEA. The CDR3 runs 18 residues. Here the CDR3 DNA reads TGTGCCAGCAGGTTGACTAGCGGGAGGCCCGATCCCTACAATGAGCAGTTCTTC. It codes for CASRLTSGRPDPYNEQFF.

This CDR3 is CASSPPRDRGRTAKNIQYF. The CDR3 DNA reads TGTGCCAGCAGTCCACCAAGGGACAGGGGAAGAACGGCCAAAAACATTCAGTACTTC. This rearrangement joins TRBV6-6 to TRBJ2-4; 10 bases map to TRBD1. This CDR3 spans 19 amino acids. Germline lookup yields CDR1 MNHNY and CDR2 SVGAGI (reference sequence). With V trimmed by 5 bases and J by 1 base, 14 bases remained unmatched.

The J gene is TRBJ2-2, the V gene TRBV7-6, with D hard to call. There are 15 residues in the CDR3. Germline CDR1 reads SGHVS; CDR2 reads FNYEAQ. V gave up 3 bases and J gave up 1 base, with 9 bases separating them. CDR3 bases: TGTGCCAGCAGCTTCGGGCCAGTGAACACCGGGGAGCTGTTTTTT. Amino acid sequence: CASSFGPVNTGELFF.

The genes are TRBV4-1 and TRBJ2-2; perhaps D is TRBD1 or TRBD2 (6 bases each). V dropped 3 bases and J dropped 1 base, with 15 bases sitting between them. From germline, CDR1 is MGHRA and CDR2 YSYEKL. The CDR3 length is 17 residues. Here the CDR3 DNA reads TGCGCCAGCAGCCAGTGGGGGGCCCCGATGAACACCGGGGAGCTGTTTTTT. Protein sequence: CASSQWGAPMNTGELFF.

V gene TRBV27 combines with J gene TRBJ2-1; 7 bases agree with TRBD2. V was pared by 6 bases and J by 3 bases, with 2 bases of the junction left unmatched. This CDR3 comprises 13 residues. Germline assignment: CDR1 MNHEY and CDR2 SMNVEV (reference sequence). CDR3 bases: TGTGCCAGCAGCCCGGGGGGCTACAATGAGCAGTTCTTC. Translated: CASSPGGYNEQFF.

J is TRBJ1-6 and V is TRBV7-3; D not resolved. The CDR3 covers 15 residues. V shed 5 bases and J shed 5 bases, with 13 bases lying between them. Germline V gene lookup returns CDR1 SGHTA and CDR2 FQGTGA. This CDR3 reads CASSAGLGNNSPLHF. Here the CDR3 DNA reads TGTGCCAGCAGCGCGGGTTTGGGCAATAATTCACCCCTCCACTTT.

Concerning this clone itself: Other DNA sequences of this sample code for an identical CDR3. This chain uses TRBV10-3 with TRBJ2-5; D may be TRBD1 or TRBD2 (5 bases each). Trimming removed 4 bases at V and 5 bases at J, with 5 bases between. Germline V gives CDR1 ENHRY, CDR2 SYGVKD. The CDR3 contains 11 residues. The CDR3 is CAISGGETQYF. As DNA, the CDR3 is TGTGCCATCAGTGGGGGGGAGACCCAGTACTTC.

The V gene is TRBV5-6, the J gene TRBJ2-2; TRBD2 matches at 9 bases. The CDR3 totals 16 residues. V was pared by 1 base and J by 2 bases, with 3 bases of the junction left unmatched. Germline values: CDR1 SGHDT, CDR2 YYEEEE. The CDR3 DNA follows: TGTGCCAGCAGCTTGCCTAGCGGGGTTAACACCGGGGAGCTGTTTTTT. Protein: CASSLPSGVNTGELFF. The whole variable domain, remainder taken from reference TRBV5-6 and TRBJ2-2, is DAGVTQSPTHLIKTRGQQVTLRCSPKSGHDTVSWYQQALGQGPQFIFQYYEEEERQRGNFPDRFSGHQFPNYSSELNVNALLLGDSALYLCASSLPSGVNTGELFFGEGSRLTVL.

V gene TRBV29-1 combines with J gene TRBJ2-7; D is perhaps TRBD2 (6 bases). Germline V gene sequence: CDR1 SQVTM, CDR2 ANQGSEA. The length of the CDR3 is 13 residues. Trimming shortened V by 4 bases and J by 2 bases, and 12 bases separated the two germline ends. The CDR3 loop reads CSVVRGRTYEQYF. CDR3 nucleotide sequence: TGCAGCGTTGTCCGGGGGAGAACCTACGAGCAGTACTTC.

This clone was counted a few times. The rearrangement joins TRBV7-2 to TRBJ2-7; D remains unclear. Trimming left V 1 base short and J 3 bases short, with 10 bases between. This CDR3 spans 14 amino acids. Germline V gives CDR1 SGHTA, CDR2 FQGNSA. CDR3 loop: CASSLGAVIYEQYF. DNA of the CDR3: TGTGCCAGCAGCTTAGGGGCGGTTATCTACGAGCAGTACTTC.

CDR3 residues: CASSLSKGVSTEAFF. CDR3 coding DNA: TGTGCCAGCAGTTTAAGTAAGGGGGTGAGCACTGAAGCTTTCTTT. The chain uses TRBV27 and TRBJ1-1; a possible D gene is TRBD1 (6 bases). Germline assignment: CDR1 MNHEY and CDR2 SMNVEV (reference sequence). The V gene lost 2 bases and the J gene lost 4 bases, with 14 bases spanning the gap. CDR3 length: 15 residues.